These 32 T cell receptor beta chains originate from one sample sequenced in a study of blood T cell repertoires in COVID-19. The protocol was immunoSEQ multiplex PCR, while the TCRdb copy is restricted to in-frame clones and leaves out a portion. Seen here are roughly 240,000 clones, around 86% observed once, and the top ten hold approximately 6.2%. The sequenced sample was peripheral blood. Source of these receptors: a woman older than 75 with COVID-19, enrolled during active disease.

This clone occurred a few times. This chain links TRBV18 with TRBJ2-7, with D maybe TRBD1 (5 bases). CDR1 and CDR2 from the germline V gene are KGHSH and LQKENI. The CDR3 totals 14 residues. Trimming stripped 3 bases from V and 3 bases from J, with 12 bases between. The CDR3 spells CASSPQGSDYEQYF. The CDR3 bases are TGTGCCAGCTCACCCCAGGGTTCCGACTACGAGCAGTACTTC.

This chain joins TRBV24-1 and TRBJ2-3, with TRBD2 as a possible D gene (6 bases). This CDR3 region has 15 residues. V lost 9 bases to trimming and J lost 6 bases, with 21 bases between them. CDR1 is KGHDR and CDR2 is SFDVKD in the germline V gene. The CDR3 here is CATAEEGFRTDTQYF. The CDR3 nucleotides read TGTGCCACCGCGGAGGAGGGATTTAGAACGGATACGCAGTATTTT.

The rearrangement uses TRBV10-3 and TRBJ1-4, with a possible D match to TRBD1 (6 bases). Trimming took off 6 bases at V and 2 bases at J, with 10 bases between the two ends. CDR1 is ENHRY and CDR2 is SYGVKD in the germline V gene. CDR3 length: 14 residues. The CDR3 DNA sequence: TGTGCCATCAGGACAGGCACGACTAATGAAAAACTGTTTTTT. As protein: CAIRTGTTNEKLFF.

The table lists this clone with a count of one. The V call is TRBV18, the J call TRBJ1-3, with D tentatively TRBD1 (6 bases). V gave up 6 bases and J gave up 0 bases, with 15 bases separating them. This CDR3 has 16 residues. CDR1 KGHSH and CDR2 LQKENI come from the germline V gene. The CDR3 protein is CASSTSDRISGNTIYF. The CDR3 coding sequence is TGTGCCAGCTCCACCTCAGACAGGATCTCTGGAAACACCATATATTTT.

This chain connects TRBV2 to TRBJ2-3, with unresolved D. Germline loops: CDR1 SNHLY, CDR2 FYNNEI. Trimming pared 9 bases from V and 4 bases from J, leaving 17 bases between. There are 14 residues in the CDR3. The CDR3: CASSIAEFPDTQYF. The CDR3 DNA follows: TGTGCCAGTAGCATTGCGGAATTTCCAGATACGCAGTATTTT. The entire variable domain, with the rest obtained from reference TRBV2 and TRBJ2-3, is as follows: EPEVTQTPSHQVTQMGQEVILRCVPISNHLYFYWYRQILGQKVEFLVSFYNNEISEKSEIFDDQFSVERPDGSNFTLKIRSTKLEDSAMYFCASSIAEFPDTQYFGPGTRLTVL.

The chain is built from TRBV6-1 and TRBJ1-5; no reliable D call. This CDR3 comprises 17 residues. V shed 3 bases and J shed 0 bases, with 15 bases lying between them. The germline CDR1 and CDR2 sequences are MNHNS and SASEGT. CDR3 nucleotide sequence: TGTGCCAGCAGTGAGATGCGGGGTCAACTTAGCAATCAGCCCCAGCATTTT. It specifies CASSEMRGQLSNQPQHF.

The chain combines TRBV10-1 with TRBJ2-3, with D possibly matching TRBD1 (6 bases). V lost 2 bases to trimming and J lost 4 bases, with 10 bases between them. Germline loops: CDR1 WNHNN, CDR2 SYGVQD (reference sequence). The length of the CDR3 is 14 residues. CDR3 nucleotide sequence: TGCGCCAGCAGTGAGCCGACAGGTCCAGATACGCAGTATTTT. This translates into CASSEPTGPDTQYF.

This chain joins TRBV5-1 and TRBJ1-5; 10 bases align to TRBD1. Germline trimming cut 4 bases from V and 2 bases from J; bases unmatched to any gene: 9. The CDR3 extends over 17 amino acids. The germline CDR1 and CDR2 sequences are SGHRS and YFSETQ. DNA of the CDR3: TGCGCCAGCAGCCCGGGACAGGGGAATATTGGCAATCAGCCCCAGCATTTT. Translated, it gives CASSPGQGNIGNQPQHF.

The sample holds one count of this clone. V and J are TRBV5-1 and TRBJ1-4; 11 bases are a match to TRBD1. CDR1 is SGHRS and CDR2 is YFSETQ in the germline V gene. V lost 0 bases and J lost 4; bases outside the gene matches: 2. The CDR3 length is 16 residues. CDR3 bases: TGCGCCAGCAGCTTGGAGGGACAGGGGGGTAATGAAAAACTGTTTTTT. Its translation: CASSLEGQGGNEKLFF.

The chain joins TRBV15 to TRBJ2-6; TRBD2 aligns across 8 bases. Germline loops: CDR1 LNHNV, CDR2 YYDKDF (reference sequence). The CDR3 contains 19 residues. Trimming removed 2 bases from V and 2 bases from J; junction bases left unmatched: 11. CDR3 loop: CATSRIVGLAFPGANVLTF. In DNA, the CDR3 is TGTGCCACCAGCAGAATAGTTGGACTAGCCTTCCCTGGGGCCAACGTCCTGACTTTC.

The rearrangement joins TRBV12-3 or TRBV12-4 to TRBJ1-2; maybe TRBD1 (6 bases). CDR3 length: 12 residues. Trimming took 8 bases from V and 7 from J, leaving 14 bases between them. CDR3 DNA sequence: TGTGCCAGCGGGCGGGGGGCTGGTGGCTACACCTTC. Translating it yields CASGRGAGGYTF.

This rearrangement joins TRBV18 to TRBJ1-5; 9 bases agree with TRBD1. This CDR3 is 14 amino acids long. CDR1 is KGHSH and CDR2 is LQKENI in the germline V gene. With V trimmed by 4 bases and J by 7 bases, 5 bases remained unmatched. Here the CDR3 DNA reads TGTGCCAGCTCACAAGGGACAGGGAACCAGCCCCAGCATTTT. It yields the protein CASSQGTGNQPQHF.

Concerning this clone itself: Other DNA sequences in this specimen translate into the identical CDR3. The chain combines TRBV5-1 with TRBJ1-2; 9 nucleotides align to TRBD1. Germline CDR1 reads SGHRS; CDR2 reads YFSETQ. CDR3 size: 12 residues. Trimming took 5 bases from V and 5 from J; bases not matched to a gene: 1. The CDR3 DNA is TGCGCCAGCAGGGGACAGGGATATGGCTACACCTTC. Its protein is CASRGQGYGYTF.

V gene TRBV5-6 combines with J gene TRBJ1-1; a possible D gene is TRBD1 (6 bases). The CDR3 spans 13 residues. The V gene's germline CDR1 is SGHDT and CDR2 YYEEEE. V was trimmed by 2 bases and J by 4 bases, leaving 9 bases between them. The CDR3 is CASSLTGPTEAFF. The CDR3 DNA sequence: TGTGCCAGCAGCTTAACAGGGCCCACTGAAGCTTTCTTT.

The chain is built from TRBV11-3 and TRBJ1-1, with a weak D call TRBD1 (5 bases). The V end was cut by 1 base, the J end by 14 bases, with 11 bases between. Germline CDR1 is SGHNT and CDR2 is YENEEA. The CDR3 is made up of 11 amino acids. The CDR3 DNA reads as TGTGCCAGCAGCTTAGGTGGCAGGGTCTTCTTT. Its translation: CASSLGGRVFF.

The chain is built from TRBV3-1 (or the pseudogene TRBV3-2) and TRBJ1-4, with 9 bases that match TRBD1. Germline values: CDR1 LGHDT, CDR2 YNNKEL (reference sequence). The CDR3 extends over 16 amino acids. With 4 bases clipped from V and 7 bases from J, the junction kept 10 bases outside the gene matches. CDR3 bases: TGTGCCAGCAGCCCTTCGCCGGGACAGGGCGTTGAAAAACTGTTTTTT. Residues: CASSPSPGQGVEKLFF.

This clone was seen more than once but under ten times. Additional DNA sequences in this sample encode the identical CDR3. This sequence joins TRBV7-8 and TRBJ1-1; D may be TRBD1 (5 bases). The CDR3 runs to 13 residues. Looked up from germline, CDR1 is SGHVS and CDR2 is FQNEAQ. V was shortened by 4 bases and J by 1 base, with 7 bases between the two germline ends. For the CDR3, the DNA is TGTGCCAGCAGCTCAAGGGGGAACACTGAAGCTTTCTTT. Its protein is CASSSRGNTEAFF.

CDR3 in amino acids: CAISGNRVDTEAFF. In DNA form, the CDR3 reads TGTGCCATCAGCGGCAACAGGGTTGACACTGAAGCTTTCTTT. This chain connects TRBV10-3 to TRBJ1-1; D might be TRBD1 (6 bases). The CDR3 totals 14 residues. CDR1 and CDR2 (germline): ENHRY, SYGVKD. V lost 6 bases, J lost 3 bases, and 14 bases lay in between.

This chain joins TRBV3-1 (or the pseudogene TRBV3-2) and TRBJ2-1; D possibly corresponds to TRBD1 (6 bases). Germline V CDR1 and CDR2: LGHDT, YNNKEL (reference sequence). The germline V and J ends were trimmed by 4 bases and 1 base, with 11 bases remaining between them. This CDR3 has 15 amino acids. The CDR3 protein is CASSLTDSSYNEQFF. The CDR3 region has the DNA TGTGCCAGCAGCCTGACGGACAGTTCCTACAATGAGCAGTTCTTC.

In nucleotides, the CDR3 is TGTGCCAGCAGTTACGAAAGAGGAGGCTATGGCTACACCTTC. Its protein product is CASSYERGGYGYTF. The J gene is TRBJ1-2, the V gene TRBV6-5; D is unclear. The germline V gene has CDR1 MNHEY and CDR2 SVGAGI. V was shortened by 2 bases and J by 4 bases, with 11 bases between the two germline ends. The CDR3 sequence is 14 residues long.

The chain links TRBV9 to TRBJ2-1; 8 bases fit TRBD2. Losses at the gene ends were 0 bases for V and 7 bases for J; bases not matched to a gene: 12. The length of the CDR3 is 17 residues. Germline CDR1 SGDLS, CDR2 YYNGEE. The CDR3 DNA reads TGTGCCAGCAGCGTAGTTCACGGGGGGGCCGCGACGAATGAGCAGTTCTTC. It codes for CASSVVHGGAATNEQFF.

For the CDR3, the DNA is TGTGCCTGGGATAAAGGGGGCGGAAACACCATATATTTT. Amino acids: CAWDKGGGNTIYF. The chain couples TRBV30 to TRBJ1-3; 7 bases line up with TRBD1. Germline V gives CDR1 GTSNPN, CDR2 SVGIG (reference sequence). The J segment lost 4 bases and the V segment lost 5 bases, leaving 5 bases of the junction unmatched. The CDR3 is 13 amino acids.

V and J are TRBV7-8 and TRBJ2-2; D ambiguous. The CDR3 length is 12 residues. V lost 3 bases, J lost 6 bases, and 5 bases lay in between. CDR1 is SGHVS and CDR2 is FQNEAQ in the germline V gene. The CDR3 region is CASSFEAGELFF. The CDR3 coding sequence is TGTGCCAGCAGCTTTGAGGCCGGGGAGCTGTTTTTT.

This clone was counted only a few times. The CDR3 DNA reads TGTGCCAGCAGCTTGGTGGCGGGCCCCGGGAATGAGCAGTTCTTC. Its protein product is CASSLVAGPGNEQFF. V gene TRBV5-6 combines with J gene TRBJ2-1, with D possibly TRBD2 on 5 matching bases. V dropped 0 bases and J dropped 7 bases, with 14 bases sitting between them. The CDR3 sequence is 15 residues long. The germline V gene has CDR1 SGHDT and CDR2 YYEEEE.

The chain couples TRBV19 to TRBJ2-4; possible D gene TRBD1, 5 bases. The V end was cut by 3 bases, the J end by 4 bases, with 13 bases between. The CDR3 has 15 residues. Germline V gene sequence: CDR1 LNHDA, CDR2 SQIVND (reference sequence). CDR3 amino acids: CASSIIGAVKNIQYF. The DNA for the CDR3 is TGTGCCAGTAGTATTATAGGGGCAGTAAAAAACATTCAGTACTTC.

This clone appeared a few times. In the same sample, other DNA sequences code for this CDR3. This sequence joins TRBV7-2 and TRBJ1-3; D unclear. Trimming left V 3 bases short and J 0 bases short, with 6 bases between. The CDR3 covers 14 residues. Germline CDR1 SGHTA, CDR2 FQGNSA. The CDR3 nucleotides are TGTGCCAGCAGCTTGGCAGTCTCTGGAAACACCATATATTTT. Its protein is CASSLAVSGNTIYF.

V and J are TRBV15 and TRBJ1-3; D unresolved. The CDR3 length is 15 residues. Germline assignment: CDR1 LNHNV and CDR2 YYDKDF (reference sequence). Trimming took off 5 bases at V and 0 bases at J, with 11 bases between the two ends. The CDR3 reads CATSSQRSSGNTIYF. The DNA for the CDR3 is TGTGCCACCAGCTCCCAGCGAAGCTCTGGAAACACCATATATTTT.

This clone was seen a handful of times. The V and J genes are TRBV18 and TRBJ2-5; 12 positions match TRBD2. This CDR3 is 15 amino acids long. Trimming took 3 bases from V and 5 from J; bases not matched to a gene: 4. Germline loops: CDR1 KGHSH, CDR2 LQKENI. Written as DNA, the CDR3 is TGTGCCAGCTCACCCGGACTAGCGGGGCTGGAGACCCAGTACTTC. It specifies CASSPGLAGLETQYF.

The rearrangement joins TRBV6-5 to TRBJ1-1, with 9 bases lining up with TRBD1. CDR3 size: 15 residues. Trimming removed 4 bases from V and 9 bases from J; junction bases left unmatched: 12. The germline CDR1 and CDR2 sequences are MNHEY and SVGAGI. The DNA for the CDR3 is TGTGCCAGCAGTTTCCTAGGGACAGGGAATTTACAAGCTTTCTTT. This sequence encodes CASSFLGTGNLQAFF.

The chain recombines TRBV7-2 with TRBJ2-5; D gene ambiguous. The CDR3 has 13 residues. CDR1 SGHTA and CDR2 FQGNSA come from the germline V gene. Trimming pared 1 base from V and 2 bases from J, leaving 5 bases between. DNA for the CDR3: TGTGCCAGCAGCTTAGTCGCGCAAGAGACCCAGTACTTC. Its protein product is CASSLVAQETQYF.

The rearrangement joins TRBV23-1 to TRBJ1-5, with D perhaps TRBD1 (5 bases). TRBV23-1 is marked as an open reading frame, function uncertain. V lost 5 bases and J lost 6, with 5 bases in between. This CDR3 has 11 amino acids. The CDR3 DNA reads TGCGCCAGCAGTACAGGTCAGCCCCAGCATTTT. Residues: CASSTGQPQHF.

The rearrangement uses TRBV28 and TRBJ1-4; D might be TRBD1 (6 bases). CDR1 is MDHEN, CDR2 SYDVKM, per germline. This CDR3 spans 15 amino acids. V lost 4 bases to trimming and J lost 8 bases, with 17 bases between them. This CDR3 is CASSYQGKRGEKLFF. CDR3 sequence (DNA): TGTGCCAGCAGTTACCAGGGGAAGAGAGGGGAAAAACTGTTTTTT.